The rows below give T cell receptor beta chains drawn from one sample of a study of OX40 agonist ivuxolimab in advanced cancers. Measured with immunoSEQ multiplex PCR; TCRdb has only the in-frame clones, and not every one. The data contain just over 80,000 clones, 70% to 90% of them singletons. The sequencing here drew on CD4+ or CD8+ T cells sorted from blood, taken in a trial of the OX40 agonist ivuxolimab. These receptors came from an adult with an advanced solid tumor such as melanoma, head and neck, liver or kidney cancer. Each CDR3 is given with its conserved first and last residue. Each record gives: D gene, clone size, V gene, J gene, CDR3 DNA, CDR3 protein. D genes are given only for firm matches. Clone sizes are given selectively: once, few, many, or a class where the clone is expanded.

TRBD1	few	TRBV5-1	TRBJ1-3	TGCGCCAGCAGCTCTCAACAGGGGGGCAGTGCTGGAAACACCATATATTTT	CASSSQQGGSAGNTIYF
NA	NA	TRBV2	TRBJ2-3	TGTGCCAGCACTCCAGGGGGGTTCGGACCAGATACGCAGTATTTT	CASTPGGFGPDTQYF
NA	NA	TRBV4-3	TRBJ1-4	TGCGCCAGCAGCCAAGACGGCGCAACTAATGAAAAACTGTTTTTT	CASSQDGATNEKLFF
TRBD1	NA	TRBV9	TRBJ2-7	TGTGCCAGCAGCGTAGCTTCGGGACAGGGCTACTACGAGCAGTACTTC	CASSVASGQGYYEQYF
TRBD1	NA	TRBV7-2	TRBJ1-3	TGTGCCAGCAGCTTGCAGACAGGGGCCCGCTCTGGAAACACCATATATTTT	CASSLQTGARSGNTIYF
NA	NA	TRBV2	TRBJ1-1	TGTGCCAGCAGTGAAAATCGGCAGGCGAACACTGAAGCTTTCTTT	CASSENRQANTEAFF
TRBD2	NA	TRBV9	TRBJ2-1	TGTGCCAGCAGCCCTCCGGGGGGTGAGCAGTTCTTC	CASSPPGGEQFF
NA	NA	TRBV19	TRBJ1-5	TGTGCCAGTAACTTAGGCCAGGGGTTCAATCAGCCCCAGCATTTT	CASNLGQGFNQPQHF
NA	NA	TRBV6-1	TRBJ2-5	TGTGCCAGCAGCCCCCGACCCCAAGAGACCCAGTACTTC	CASSPRPQETQYF
NA	once	TRBV12-5	TRBJ2-7	TGTGCTAGTGGTTTAGGTCGGGTCTACGAGCAGTACTTC	CASGLGRVYEQYF
NA	once	TRBV6-5	TRBJ2-6	TGTGCCAGCATGTCTGGGGCCAACGTCCTGACTTTC	CASMSGANVLTF